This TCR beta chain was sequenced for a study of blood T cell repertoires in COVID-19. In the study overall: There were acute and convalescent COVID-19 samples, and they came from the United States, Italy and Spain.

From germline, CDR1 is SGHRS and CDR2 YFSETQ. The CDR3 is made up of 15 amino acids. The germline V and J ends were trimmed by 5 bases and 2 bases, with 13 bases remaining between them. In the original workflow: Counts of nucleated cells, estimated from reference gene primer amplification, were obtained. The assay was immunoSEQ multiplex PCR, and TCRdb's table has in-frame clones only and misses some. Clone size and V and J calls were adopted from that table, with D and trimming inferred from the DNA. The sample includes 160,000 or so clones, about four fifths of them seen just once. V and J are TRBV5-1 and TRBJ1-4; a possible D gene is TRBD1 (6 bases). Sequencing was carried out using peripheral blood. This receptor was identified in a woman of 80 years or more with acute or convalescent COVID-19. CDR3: CASRPTGSTNEKLFF. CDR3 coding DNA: TGCGCCAGCAGGCCAACAGGGTCTACTAATGAAAAACTGTTTTTT.